The 17 T cell receptor beta chains listed next were all sequenced from one sample in a study of blood T cell repertoires in COVID-19. Clones were sequenced by immunoSEQ multiplex PCR, and TCRdb holds only the in-frame ones, with some missing. Of under 150,000 clones listed, approximately 79% are singletons. The specimen was peripheral blood. These receptors were obtained from a man aged 60 to 75 with acute or convalescent COVID-19.

The chain uses TRBV28 and TRBJ1-6; D is undetermined. There are 15 residues in the CDR3. The germline gives CDR1 MDHEN, CDR2 SYDVKM. V was pared by 3 bases and J by 8 bases, with 14 bases between. CDR3 in DNA: TGTGCCAGCAGTTTCCCCTCACGGTTCGATTCACCCCTCCACTTT. It encodes CASSFPSRFDSPLHF. Drawing the rest from reference TRBV28 and TRBJ1-6, the complete variable domain is DVKVTQSSRYLVKRTGEKVFLECVQDMDHENMFWYRQDPGLGLRLIYFSYDVKMKEKGDIPEGYSVSREKKERFSLILESASTNQTSMYLCASSFPSRFDSPLHFGNGTRLTVT.

The chain couples TRBV7-2 to TRBJ2-3, with 10 bases aligning to TRBD1. Germline assignment: CDR1 SGHTA and CDR2 FQGNSA. This CDR3 contains 16 residues. J gave up 4 bases and V 6 bases, and 10 bases lay outside the gene matches. Here the CDR3 DNA reads TGTGCCAGCAGGCCACCAGGGACAGGGGTTGCAGATACGCAGTATTTT. Protein product: CASRPPGTGVADTQYF.

Concerning this clone: One junction end disagrees with the germline gene, perhaps due to a read error. The V gene is TRBV28, the J gene TRBJ2-7, with TRBD2 as a possible D gene (6 bases). The CDR3 loop spans 15 amino acids. Germline V gene sequence: CDR1 MDHEN, CDR2 SYDVKM. The CDR3 DNA reads as TGTGCCAACAGTTCTCCTGGACTACCCGCCTACGAGCAGTACTTC. This sequence encodes CANSSPGLPAYEQYF.

In its sample, this clone was seen a few times. The sample contains more than one DNA sequence encoding this CDR3. The gene calls are TRBV28 and TRBJ1-1; maybe TRBD1 (5 bases). The CDR3 spans 14 residues. Trimming left V 6 bases short and J 1 base short, with 12 bases between. CDR1 and CDR2 from the germline V gene are MDHEN and SYDVKM. The CDR3 is CASSPGGGNTEAFF. The DNA for the CDR3 is TGTGCCAGCAGCCCCGGGGGGGGGAACACTGAAGCTTTCTTT.

This chain joins TRBV7-9 and TRBJ2-3, with 8 bases fitting TRBD1. Germline V gives CDR1 SEHNR, CDR2 FQNEAQ (reference sequence). V was pared by 1 base and J by 11 bases, with 8 bases of the junction left unmatched. This CDR3 is 14 amino acids long. CDR3 region: CASSLGQGTLGQYF. DNA for the CDR3: TGTGCCAGCAGCTTAGGACAGGGGACCTTGGGGCAGTATTTT.

A single count supports this clone. The rearrangement joins TRBV5-5 to TRBJ1-4, with D maybe TRBD1 (5 bases). This CDR3 is built from 14 residues. Germline V gene data show CDR1 as SGHKS and CDR2 as YYEKEE (reference sequence). Between the trimmed V and J ends, which lost 1 base and 6 bases, there was a span of 10 bases. CDR3 sequence: CASSLQGIDEKLFF. As DNA, the CDR3 is TGTGCCAGCAGCTTGCAGGGAATAGATGAAAAACTGTTTTTT.

This sequence joins TRBV6-2 or TRBV6-3 and TRBJ2-7; D possibly corresponds to TRBD1 (5 bases). This CDR3 has 12 amino acids. Germline lookup yields CDR1 MNHEY and CDR2 SVGEGT. V lost 6 bases, J lost 4 bases, and 10 bases lay in between. CDR3 DNA: TGTGCCAGCAGCCTAGGGGTTTACGAGCAGTACTTC. Its translation is CASSLGVYEQYF.

The chain recombines TRBV14 with TRBJ2-7; 7 nucleotides agree with TRBD1. CDR1 and CDR2 from the germline V gene are SGHDN and FVKESK. The CDR3 sequence is 15 residues long. V trimming: 4 bases; J trimming: 5 bases; junction bases outside the gene matches: 11. CDR3 in DNA: TGTGCCAGCAGCCTTCGACAGGGCAGTTATCACGAGCAGTACTTC. Protein: CASSLRQGSYHEQYF.

The gene calls are TRBV2 and TRBJ2-5; 7 bases agree with TRBD1. V lost 5 bases, J lost 5 bases, and 11 bases stayed unmatched. Germline CDR1 and CDR2: SNHLY and FYNNEI. The CDR3 has 15 amino acids. The CDR3: CASSFLGTVGETQYF. The CDR3 DNA sequence: TGTGCCAGCAGTTTTCTAGGGACAGTGGGTGAGACCCAGTACTTC.

The chain is built from TRBV28 and TRBJ2-6; maybe TRBD1 (6 bases). The germline gives CDR1 MDHEN, CDR2 SYDVKM. This CDR3 contains 19 residues. The V gene lost 2 bases and the J gene lost 0 bases, with 17 bases spanning the gap. The CDR3 spells CASSLPRTEAYSGANVLTF. DNA for the CDR3: TGTGCCAGCAGTTTACCCCGGACAGAGGCTTACTCTGGGGCCAACGTCCTGACTTTC.

The gene calls are TRBV18 and TRBJ2-6; the D is unclear. Between the trimmed V and J ends, which lost 3 bases and 0 bases, there was a span of 6 bases. Germline values: CDR1 KGHSH, CDR2 LQKENI. This CDR3 comprises 15 residues. Written as DNA, the CDR3 is TGTGCCAGCTCACCCCAGGTCTCTGGGGCCAACGTCCTGACTTTC. Protein sequence: CASSPQVSGANVLTF.

V is TRBV28 and J is TRBJ2-7, with 9 nucleotides matching TRBD1. There are 13 residues in the CDR3. CDR1 is MDHEN and CDR2 is SYDVKM in the germline V gene. V was pared by 6 bases and J by 4 bases, with 4 bases of the junction left unmatched. This CDR3 reads CASRWTGVYEQYF. As DNA, the CDR3 is TGTGCCAGCAGATGGACAGGGGTGTACGAGCAGTACTTC.

This chain joins TRBV27 and TRBJ2-1; 7 nucleotides align to TRBD1. Germline V lookup: CDR1 MNHEY, CDR2 SMNVEV (reference sequence). The ends lost 3 bases at V and 4 bases at J; junction bases unmatched: 3. CDR3 length: 14 amino acids. CDR3 amino acids: CASSLGQPYNEQFF. CDR3 sequence (DNA): TGTGCCAGCAGTTTGGGACAGCCTTACAATGAGCAGTTCTTC.

The chain uses TRBV28 and TRBJ1-2; TRBD1 agrees at 7 bases. The CDR3 length is 16 residues. Losses at the gene ends were 5 bases for V and 0 bases for J; bases not matched to a gene: 9. The germline CDR1 and CDR2 sequences are MDHEN and SYDVKM. CDR3 coding DNA: TGTGCCAGCAGTCCCCCGGGACAGCTAGCTAACTATGGCTACACCTTC. Translating gives CASSPPGQLANYGYTF.

The chain recombines TRBV6-2 or TRBV6-3 with TRBJ1-1; 7 bases align to TRBD1. CDR3 length: 15 residues. V shed 0 bases, J shed 6 bases, and the junction held 7 bases outside the gene matches. Germline values: CDR1 MNHEY, CDR2 SVGEGT. The CDR3 region is CASSYSAIGGAEAFF. The CDR3 bases are TGTGCCAGCAGTTACTCGGCCATAGGGGGCGCTGAAGCTTTCTTT.

This rearrangement joins TRBV29-1 to TRBJ1-5; the D is unclear. V gave up 5 bases and J gave up 7 bases, with 12 bases separating them. Germline V gene data show CDR1 as SQVTM and CDR2 as ANQGSEA. The CDR3 has 12 residues. CDR3 bases: TGCAGCGTTTCCGGAGTCGGACAGCCCCAGCATTTT. Protein product: CSVSGVGQPQHF.

This clone was seen a handful of times. The chain employs TRBV28 and TRBJ1-5; 9 bases are a match to TRBD1. Per the germline V gene, CDR1 is MDHEN and CDR2 is SYDVKM. The junction had 9 bases not matched to a gene; V was cut back by 6 bases and J by 6 bases. The CDR3 is 15 residues long. CDR3 in amino acids: CASRPNRGRGQPQHF. The DNA for the CDR3 is TGTGCCAGCAGGCCTAACAGGGGGCGAGGTCAGCCCCAGCATTTT.